The 14 T cell receptor beta chains below come from one sample, sequenced in a study of blood T cells in healthy people across ages. Through a sample-barcoded 5' primer and a J-beta primer mix, a second PCR was run for roughly 7 to 12 cycles. TCRdb analysed the 5' RACE reads with MiXCR anew, one entry per CDR3 protein. This sample has roughly 1,500,000 distinct CDR3 sequences, with around 39% found just once. The sequencing sample was made of blood. Source of these receptors: a woman aged 18-29 years in good health.

The gene calls are TRBV6-5 and TRBJ1-5; weak D call: TRBD1 (6 bases). The CDR3 is 14 residues long. Germline CDR1 is MNHEY and CDR2 is SVGAGI. V was pared by 6 bases and J by 6 bases, with 15 bases between. CDR3 DNA sequence: TGTGCCAGCAGATTACAGGGAGGAGGTCAGCCCCAGCATTTT. This codes for CASRLQGGGQPQHF.

This chain links TRBV6-5 with TRBJ2-7; a possible D gene is TRBD2 (8 bases). Germline V gene sequence: CDR1 MNHEY, CDR2 SVGAGI. The CDR3 runs to 19 residues. Trimming removed 0 bases from V and 4 bases from J, with 25 bases in between. CDR3 nucleotides: TGTGCCAGCAGTTACTCCGGGACAGTGGTTCGGGAGGGGCGGTACGAGCAGTACTTC. Its translation is CASSYSGTVVREGRYEQYF.

This clonotype was seen only a few times. The chain links TRBV20-1 to TRBJ2-5; D not certain. The CDR3 spans 13 residues. V lost 0 bases, J lost 4 bases, and 9 bases lay in between. Germline values: CDR1 DFQATT, CDR2 SNEGSKA (reference sequence). The DNA of the CDR3 is TGCAGTGCTAGAGATGGTGCATTAGAGACCCAGTACTTC. It codes for CSARDGALETQYF.

The CDR3 DNA reads as TGTGCTAGTGGTCTACCAGCGGGGGGATGGGGTGAGCAGTTCTTC. It codes for CASGLPAGGWGEQFF. The V and J genes are TRBV12-5 and TRBJ2-1, with TRBD2 identical over 9 bases. This CDR3 has 15 amino acids. Germline V lookup: CDR1 LGHNT, CDR2 FRNRAP. V dropped 5 bases and J dropped 9; count of bases not matched to a gene: 11. The complete variable domain, with remaining parts taken from reference TRBV12-5 and TRBJ2-1, reads DARVTQTPRHKVTEMGQEVTMRCQPILGHNTVFWYRQTMMQGLELLAYFRNRAPLDDSGMPKDRFSAEMPDATLATLKIQPSEPRDSAVYFCASGLPAGGWGEQFFGPGTRLTVL.

V usage is TRBV12-3 or TRBV12-4 and J usage is TRBJ1-1; D gene unclear. Trimming removed 7 bases at V and 0 bases at J, with 12 bases between. CDR3 length equals 14 residues. The CDR3 DNA follows: TGTGCCAGCAAGGTAAACGGCATGAACACTGAAGCTTTCTTT. Translation gives CASKVNGMNTEAFF.

This clonotype was detected only a few times. The chain links TRBV10-3 to TRBJ2-5; D may match TRBD1 or TRBD2 (5 bases each). The germline CDR1 and CDR2 sequences are ENHRY and SYGVKD. Between the trimmed V and J ends, which lost 6 bases and 4 bases, there was a span of 9 bases. The CDR3 sequence is 12 residues long. The chain's CDR3 is CAIRDGGETQYF. The CDR3 DNA reads as TGTGCCATCAGGGATGGGGGAGAGACCCAGTACTTC.

This clonotype came up many times. It may be a read error: a sequence one base away is much more abundant. The chain carries TRBV6-6 and TRBJ2-1, with TRBD2 as a possible D gene (5 bases). This CDR3 contains 14 residues. The germline V gene encodes CDR1 MNHNY and CDR2 SVGAGI (reference sequence). CDR3 region: CASSDSRVYNEQFF. The CDR3 region has the DNA TGTGCCAGCAGTGACTCGAGGGTCTACAATGAGCAGTTCTTC.

The V and J genes are TRBV4-1 and TRBJ1-5; D perhaps matches TRBD1 (5 bases). Trimming left V 3 bases short and J 9 bases short, with 12 bases between. The CDR3 totals 13 residues. Germline CDR1 is MGHRA and CDR2 is YSYEKL. In DNA, the CDR3 is TGCGCCAGCAGCCAGCCCGGCGGGGGGCCCCAGCATTTT. Amino acids: CASSQPGGGPQHF.

This clonotype was seen more than once but under ten times. V gene TRBV7-9 combines with J gene TRBJ2-7; 7 positions agree with TRBD1. Germline V CDR1 and CDR2: SEHNR, FQNEAQ (reference sequence). CDR3 length: 14 amino acids. Trimming at V came to 5 bases and at J to 3 bases, leaving 7 bases not matched to a gene. For the CDR3, the DNA is TGTGCCAGCAGCACGCGACAGGGATTCTACGAGCAGTACTTC. Protein product: CASSTRQGFYEQYF.

In its sample, this clonotype was seen many times. The V and J genes are TRBV12-3 or TRBV12-4 and TRBJ1-1; D is possibly TRBD1 (5 bases). V lost 6 bases and J lost 1, with 9 bases in between. The length of the CDR3 is 13 residues. The CDR3 reads CASSLTANTEAFF. In DNA, the CDR3 is TGTGCCAGCAGCTTGACAGCGAACACTGAAGCTTTCTTT.

V is TRBV29-1 and J is TRBJ1-2; D gene ambiguous. The length of the CDR3 is 16 residues. Trimming removed 1 base from V and 8 bases from J, with 23 bases in between. Germline V gives CDR1 SQVTM, CDR2 ANQGSEA. CDR3 nucleotide sequence: TGCAGCGTTGAAGTTCTTTCCGCTTATGGCCGGGAGGGCTACACCTTC. This codes for CSVEVLSAYGREGYTF.

The chain combines TRBV28 with TRBJ2-7; TRBD2 matches 10 bases. J lost 1 base, V lost 6 bases, and 3 bases had no gene match. Germline V lookup: CDR1 MDHEN, CDR2 SYDVKM. The CDR3 is 14 residues long. The CDR3 reads CASRLAGMSYEQYF. CDR3 nucleotide sequence: TGTGCCAGCAGACTAGCGGGGATGTCCTACGAGCAGTACTTC.

As to this clonotype: A much larger clonotype is one base distant, so this may be a read error. This chain uses TRBV7-9 with TRBJ2-3, with D perhaps matching TRBD2 (7 bases). Germline values: CDR1 SEHNR, CDR2 FQNEAQ (reference sequence). The CDR3 totals 16 residues. With 2 bases removed from V and 4 bases from J, the gap between germline ends came to 16 bases. CDR3 bases: TGTGCCAGCAGCTTATTGGTTGCGGGGGCGTCAGATACGCAGTATTTT. As protein: CASSLLVAGASDTQYF.

The J gene is TRBJ2-3, the V gene TRBV27, with TRBD1 matching over 8 bases. The CDR3 length is 15 residues. Germline V gene lookup returns CDR1 MNHEY and CDR2 SMNVEV (reference sequence). Trimming took 2 bases from V and 3 from J; bases not matched to a gene: 4. The CDR3 is CASSLRDRTTDTQYF. CDR3 bases: TGTGCCAGCAGTTTACGGGACAGGACGACAGATACGCAGTATTTT.